These T cell receptor beta chains were read from a single sample in a study of blood T cell repertoires in COVID-19. Clones were sequenced by immunoSEQ multiplex PCR, and TCRdb holds only the in-frame ones, with some missing. The table records 200,000 or so clones, 65% to 85% of them present only once. Material: peripheral blood. The source is a woman aged 25 to 45 with acute or convalescent COVID-19. Each CDR3 is given with its conserved first and last residue. A D gene is named only where the DNA matches it firmly. Not all rows give a size; the values are once, few, many and, for expanded clones, a class.

NA	14	TRBV27	NA	TRBJ1-6	TGTGCCAGCAGTTTAGTAGGGTCAGGGTCACCCCTCCACTTT	CASSLVGSGSPLHF
NA	16	TRBV6-5	few	TRBJ2-7	TGTGCCAGCAGTTACGGGTTTAGGGCGGGGCTCTACGAGCAGTACTTC	CASSYGFRAGLYEQYF
TRBD2	16	TRBV6-4	few	TRBJ2-3	TGTGCCAGCAGTGACCCGACTAGCGGGGGGGCAGATACGCAGTATTTT	CASSDPTSGGADTQYF
NA	14	TRBV2	NA	TRBJ1-4	TGTGCCAGCAGCACCGGCCCCGGGAGGGAAAAACTGTTTTTT	CASSTGPGREKLFF
TRBD2	16	TRBV28	NA	TRBJ2-5	TGTGCCAGCAGGGGGGGGTCCGACTCGGGATTCGTCACCCAGTACTTC	CASRGGSDSGFVTQYF
TRBD1	13	TRBV5-4	NA	TRBJ1-2	TGTGCCAGCAGCCTTACAGGGGGGAATGGCTACACCTTC	CASSLTGGNGYTF
NA	14	TRBV5-8	NA	TRBJ1-2	TGTGCCAGCAGTCGCGAGTTGAGAGCTTATGGCTACACCTTC	CASSRELRAYGYTF
NA	16	TRBV2	NA	TRBJ1-4	TGTGCCAGCATGTCCGGATTAAGGGGGGGGAATGAAAAACTGTTTTTT	CASMSGLRGGNEKLFF
NA	13	TRBV19	NA	TRBJ1-4	TGTGCCAGTACCGGGACTAGGGGGGAAAAACTGTTTTTT	CASTGTRGEKLFF
NA	15	TRBV6-5	NA	TRBJ2-7	TGTGCCAGCAGTTACTCCTTGCGGGGACGGGGCGAGCAGTACTTC	CASSYSLRGRGEQYF
NA	13	TRBV19	NA	TRBJ2-1	TGTGCCAGTAGTGTCCTAGCGAGCGGTGAGCAGTTCTTC	CASSVLASGEQFF
TRBD1	13	TRBV5-6	NA	TRBJ2-7	TGTGCCAGCAGCTGGGGACAGGGAAACGAGCAGTACTTC	CASSWGQGNEQYF
TRBD2	16	TRBV7-2	NA	TRBJ2-3	TGTGCCAGCAGCTTAGGGGTAGCGGGGGCAAGAAATACGCAGTATTTT	CASSLGVAGARNTQYF
TRBD1	12	TRBV27	NA	TRBJ1-2	TGTGCCAGCAGTACAGGGGGATCTGGCTACACCTTC	CASSTGGSGYTF
NA	13	TRBV29-1	few	TRBJ1-2	TGCAGCGTTGGTGGAGGGGTAGGCTATGGCTACACCTTC	CSVGGGVGYGYTF
TRBD2	20	TRBV5-1	NA	TRBJ2-1	TGCGCCAGCAGCTTGGTCCGGGGCGGACTAGCGGGAATAACCTACAATGAGCAGTTCTTC	CASSLVRGGLAGITYNEQFF
TRBD1	13	TRBV2	NA	TRBJ1-4	TGTGCCAGCAGCAGGGACAGGGTTGAAAAACTGTTTTTT	CASSRDRVEKLFF
TRBD1	13	TRBV6-5	NA	TRBJ1-4	TGTGCCAGCAGCCTTAGAGGGGGCGAAAAACTGTTTTTT	CASSLRGGEKLFF
NA	15	TRBV15	NA	TRBJ2-1	TGTGCCACCAGCAGAGATGCTAGTGGGTACAATGAGCAGTTCTTC	CATSRDASGYNEQFF
TRBD2	15	TRBV27	NA	TRBJ2-7	TGTGCCAGCACGGGGGGAAACGGGAGGGGATACGAGCAGTACTTC	CASTGGNGRGYEQYF
TRBD2	17	TRBV30	NA	TRBJ2-3	TGTGCCTGGAGTTCTCCGGGGCCAGCGGGACCCACAGTTACGCAGTATTTT	CAWSSPGPAGPTVTQYF
NA	12	TRBV28	NA	TRBJ2-7	TGTGCCAGCAGTTCATACAGGGAGGAGCAGTACTTC	CASSSYREEQYF
NA	14	TRBV27	once	TRBJ2-2	TGTGCCAGCAAGTTTAGAGTAAACACCGGGGAGCTGTTTTTT	CASKFRVNTGELFF
TRBD2	14	TRBV7-2	NA	TRBJ2-2	TGTGCCAGCAGCTCGGGACTAGCGCCCGGGGAGCTGTTTTTT	CASSSGLAPGELFF
TRBD1	17	TRBV3-1/TRBV3-2	NA	TRBJ1-6	TGTGCCAGCAGCCCCGTAACACCGGGACAGGGGAATTCACCCCTCCACTTT	CASSPVTPGQGNSPLHF
NA	14	TRBV2	NA	TRBJ1-1	TGTGCCAGCAGTGAAACGGGGGGCGTTGGTGAAGCTTTCTTT	CASSETGGVGEAFF
NA	10	TRBV29-1	NA	TRBJ1-2	TGCAGCGGTAAGACAGGATCCCAAACCTTC	CSGKTGSQTF
NA	15	TRBV5-1	once	TRBJ1-4	TGCGCCAGCAGCTTGGTACAACCAACTAATGAAAAACTGTTTTTT	CASSLVQPTNEKLFF
NA	15	TRBV6-6	NA	TRBJ1-4	TGTGCCAGCAGTCTCCGGGGACTGAGTAATGAAAAACTGTTTTTT	CASSLRGLSNEKLFF
TRBD2	14	TRBV7-2	NA	TRBJ2-5	TGTGCCAGCAGACAGACTAGCGGCCAAGAGACCCAGTACTTC	CASRQTSGQETQYF
TRBD1	14	TRBV28	NA	TRBJ1-2	TGTGCCAGCAGCCCAGGGACAGTTAACTATGGCTACACCTTC	CASSPGTVNYGYTF
NA	15	TRBV6-5	NA	TRBJ1-2	TGTGCCAGCAGTACGGACGGGAGTGGCTGGAGAGGCTACACCTTC	CASSTDGSGWRGYTF
TRBD1	14	TRBV5-1	NA	TRBJ1-6	TGCGCCAGCAGCCCGACCGGGACAGGAAGGGCCCTCCACTTT	CASSPTGTGRALHF
TRBD2	16	TRBV6-2/TRBV6-3	NA	TRBJ2-7	TGTGCCAGCAGCCGACTAGCGGGAAACGTACACGACGAGCAGTACTTC	CASSRLAGNVHDEQYF
TRBD1	16	TRBV11-2	NA	TRBJ1-3	TGTGCCAGCAGCGGAGTACAGGGGGCGACTGGAAACACCATATATTTT	CASSGVQGATGNTIYF
TRBD1	13	TRBV2	NA	TRBJ2-7	TGTGCCGGCAACAGGGGTTTAAGGTACGAGCAGTACTTC	CAGNRGLRYEQYF
TRBD2	14	TRBV11-3	once	TRBJ2-1	TGTGCCAGCAGCTTAGCCTCAGGGCGGGGGGAGCAGTTCTTC	CASSLASGRGEQFF
NA	14	TRBV5-1	NA	TRBJ1-1	TGCGCCAGCAGCAATCAGGGGAGGAACACTGAAGCTTTCTTT	CASSNQGRNTEAFF
NA	15	TRBV19	NA	TRBJ2-1	TGTGCCAGTAGACCGACTAAAAGCCTGTACGGTGAGCAGTTCTTC	CASRPTKSLYGEQFF
NA	11	TRBV20-1	NA	TRBJ2-1	TGCAGTGCTCTCCTCGCACTCGAGCAGTTCTTC	CSALLALEQFF
TRBD1	13	TRBV4-3	few	TRBJ1-5	TGCGCCAGCAGCCTCCACAGGGGGCAGCCCCAGCATTTT	CASSLHRGQPQHF
NA	15	TRBV5-1	NA	TRBJ2-1	TGCGCCAGCGCCGTCGGCAGGGGAGCCCTCAATGAGCAGTTCTTC	CASAVGRGALNEQFF
TRBD1	15	TRBV28	few	TRBJ2-7	TGTGCCAGCAGATCGATCGGACAGGGTGGGTACGAGCAGTACTTC	CASRSIGQGGYEQYF
TRBD1	13	TRBV14	NA	TRBJ2-7	TGTGCCAGCAGCGTCCAGGGGGCAAGGGAGCAGTACTTC	CASSVQGAREQYF
NA	16	TRBV19	NA	TRBJ2-4	TGTGCCAGTAGTTTTACGACAGCCCTAGCCAAAAACATTCAGTACTTC	CASSFTTALAKNIQYF
TRBD1	17	TRBV30	NA	TRBJ1-2	TGTGCCTGCAGGGACAGGGGCCCCAGTGGAACTTTCTATGGCTACACCTTC	CACRDRGPSGTFYGYTF
TRBD2	13	TRBV28	NA	TRBJ2-5	TGTGCCAGCCTCGCCGCGGGGGAAGAGACCCAGTACTTC	CASLAAGEETQYF
TRBD1	18	TRBV28	NA	TRBJ1-1	TGTGCCAGCAGTCGTCCGTGGGACAGGGGATCTCTTATCACTGAAGCTTTCTTT	CASSRPWDRGSLITEAFF
NA	15	TRBV2	NA	TRBJ1-5	TGTGCCAGCAGCCGCGACACTTATAGCAATCAGCCCCAGCATTTT	CASSRDTYSNQPQHF
NA	13	TRBV2	NA	TRBJ2-1	TGTGCCAGCAAGGGGAACGGACAACGAGAGCAGTTCTTC	CASKGNGQREQFF